These T cell receptor beta chains were read from a single sample in a study of post-analysis software for immune sequencing data. One entry per CDR3 protein results from TCRdb running MiXCR on the PCR reads. Counted here are about 820,000 distinct CDR3 sequences, roughly 50% occurring once; the ten biggest clones make up about 4.8%. Sequencing was performed on blood. Every receptor here comes from a girl between 5 and 17 years old with multiple sclerosis. Each CDR3 is given with its conserved first and last residue. The order of the fields is V gene, D gene, clone size, J gene, CDR3 protein, CDR3 DNA. D genes are given only for firm matches. A clone size is listed for some rows: how often the clone was seen (once, few, many), or a class if it is expanded.

V gene: TRBV6-2/TRBV6-3; D gene: NA; clone size: NA; J gene: TRBJ1-2; CDR3 protein: CASRRPAQGYGYTF; CDR3 DNA: TGTGCCAGCAGACGTCCGGCACAGGGTTATGGCTACACCTTC
V gene: TRBV5-5; D gene: TRBD2; clone size: NA; J gene: TRBJ2-5; CDR3 protein: CASSSLRTSGSGEQYF; CDR3 DNA: TGTGCCAGCAGCTCCCTTCGGACTAGCGGGAGCGGTGAGCAGTACTTC
V gene: TRBV28; D gene: NA; clone size: NA; J gene: TRBJ1-5; CDR3 protein: CASRDYSNPPQHF; CDR3 DNA: TGTGCCAGCAGGGACTATAGCAATCCGCCCCAGCATTTT
V gene: TRBV7-2; D gene: NA; clone size: NA; J gene: TRBJ2-3; CDR3 protein: CASSLDVLRTDTQYF; CDR3 DNA: TGTGCCAGCAGCTTGGACGTCCTTCGCACAGATACGCAGTATTTT
V gene: TRBV20-1; D gene: TRBD2; clone size: NA; J gene: TRBJ2-7; CDR3 protein: CSATHRTAGESEQYF; CDR3 DNA: TGCAGTGCGACACACCGTACAGCGGGAGAAAGCGAGCAGTACTTC
V gene: TRBV13; D gene: TRBD2; clone size: few; J gene: TRBJ2-1; CDR3 protein: CASSYELAGGSYNEQFF; CDR3 DNA: TGTGCCAGCAGCTACGAGCTAGCGGGGGGATCCTACAATGAGCAGTTCTTC
V gene: TRBV7-8; D gene: NA; clone size: NA; J gene: TRBJ2-1; CDR3 protein: CASSLGVRGGSSYNEQFF; CDR3 DNA: TGTGCCAGCAGCTTAGGTGTCCGTGGTGGGTCCTCCTACAATGAGCAGTTCTTC
V gene: TRBV12-3/TRBV12-4; D gene: TRBD2; clone size: NA; J gene: TRBJ2-1; CDR3 protein: CASTPGGHEQFF; CDR3 DNA: TGTGCCAGCACCCCGGGGGGGCATGAGCAGTTCTTC
V gene: TRBV7-9; D gene: NA; clone size: few; J gene: TRBJ1-2; CDR3 protein: CASSLGPATDYGYTF; CDR3 DNA: TGTGCCAGCAGCTTAGGGCCGGCGACCGACTATGGCTACACCTTC
V gene: TRBV7-6; D gene: TRBD2; clone size: NA; J gene: TRBJ2-1; CDR3 protein: CASSTGGLADNEQFF; CDR3 DNA: TGTGCCAGCAGCACGGGGGGACTAGCGGACAATGAGCAGTTCTTC